This TCR beta chain is from a study of shared clonotypes between healthy human individuals. Study as a whole: A couple of women and a few men aged 18 to 49 made up the donors.

For this clone: What it binds is not known.

Study-wide points: Non-shared clonotypes showed lower generation probabilities than clonotypes common to all four donors. What naive subsets generally showed was a larger estimated richness than memory subsets showed.

The germline V gene has CDR1 MNHEY and CDR2 SMNVEV (reference sequence). The CDR3 loop spans 13 amino acids. The germline V and J ends were trimmed by 8 bases and 12 bases, with 17 bases remaining between them. Clones were sequenced by immunoSEQ multiplex PCR, and TCRdb holds only the in-frame ones, with some missing. Seen here are 2 million to 3 million clones, 93% observed once, and the top ten hold 0.36%. The specimen sequenced was naive CD4+ T cells from PBMCs. Subset in this sample: CD45RA+ positively selected. This clonotype was obtained from a man between 18 and 29 years old in good health. Some clones in this sample may be carry-over from other donors' samples. V gene TRBV27 combines with J gene TRBJ2-6; D unclear. CDR3 protein: CASGSDKAGVLTF. DNA for the CDR3: TGTGCCAGCGGGTCCGACAAGGCTGGCGTCCTGACTTTC.